This T cell receptor beta chain originates from a study of patients and donors after allogeneic stem cell transplantation. This clonotype was found a few times. The ends lost 7 bases at V and 3 bases at J; junction bases unmatched: 14. CDR3 length: 17 amino acids. Germline V gene lookup returns CDR1 ENHRY and CDR2 SYGVKD. TCRdb itself ran the RT-PCR reads through MiXCR, one entry per CDR3 protein. The data contain about a million distinct CDR3 sequences, more than 15% of them seen just once; the ten biggest clones take up 6%. Sample: blood, either unsorted or a sorted T cell fraction (not recorded which). J is TRBJ2-3 and V is TRBV10-3, with 9 bases aligning to TRBD2. The TCR sequence derives from a human donor who was either an allogeneic HSCT recipient or a stem cell or donor lymphocyte infusion donor (not recorded which). It is not recorded whose cells these are; they may come from a transplant donor. In DNA, the CDR3 is TGTGCCATCAAGTTGTCTAGCGGCGGGGGGGGTACAGATACGCAGTATTTT. Protein: CAIKLSSGGGGTDTQYF.